The 19 T cell receptor beta chains given below trace back to one sample, sequenced in a study of OX40 agonist ivuxolimab in advanced cancers. Sequencing used immunoSEQ multiplex PCR; TCRdb keeps in-frame clones, though not all of them. The data contain tens of thousands of clones, 80% to 90% of them seen just once; the ten biggest clones take up 10% to 11%. The sequenced sample was CD4+ or CD8+ T cells sorted from blood, obtained in a trial of the OX40 agonist ivuxolimab. Source of these receptors: an adult with an advanced solid tumor such as melanoma, head and neck, liver or kidney cancer.

This chain uses TRBV5-4 with TRBJ2-1; D may be TRBD1 (5 bases). The length of the CDR3 is 15 residues. Per germline, CDR1 SGHNT and CDR2 YYREEE (reference sequence). Trimming cost V 5 bases and J 0 bases, with 12 bases left between them. CDR3 nucleotide sequence: TGTGCCAGCAGTTTAGACAGCCCCTCCTACAATGAGCAGTTCTTC. Translated, it gives CASSLDSPSYNEQFF.

The rearrangement joins TRBV9 to TRBJ2-1; D might be TRBD2 (5 bases). The CDR3 consists of 15 residues. The germline V and J ends were trimmed by 0 bases and 9 bases, with 16 bases remaining between them. Germline-derived CDR1 and CDR2 are SGDLS and YYNGEE. The CDR3 sequence is CASSVGLAKHGEQFF. The CDR3, as DNA: TGTGCCAGCAGCGTAGGCCTAGCCAAGCACGGTGAGCAGTTCTTC.

The J gene is TRBJ1-3, the V gene TRBV10-3, with D perhaps matching TRBD1 (6 bases). Looked up from germline, CDR1 is ENHRY and CDR2 is SYGVKD. V was trimmed by 7 bases and J by 0 bases, leaving 13 bases between them. This CDR3 region has 15 residues. The CDR3 protein is CAITRRGGSGNTIYF. CDR3 nucleotides: TGTGCCATCACTCGGAGAGGGGGCTCTGGAAACACCATATATTTT.

This clone has only a few counts. The chain recombines TRBV11-3 with TRBJ2-7; D may be TRBD2 (6 bases). CDR3 size: 15 residues. The V gene's germline CDR1 is SGHNT and CDR2 YENEEA. The V end lost 1 base, the J end lost 3 bases, and 13 bases lay between the germline ends. As DNA, the CDR3 is TGTGCCAGCAGCTTAGGGGGCCCCGGGGGCTACGAGCAGTACTTC. Translation: CASSLGGPGGYEQYF.

The V call is TRBV7-9, the J call TRBJ2-3; D is unresolved. Trimming left V 7 bases short and J 3 bases short, with 8 bases between. Looked up from germline, CDR1 is SEHNR and CDR2 is FQNEAQ (reference sequence). This CDR3 is 12 amino acids long. The CDR3 spells CASTPSTDTQYF. The DNA of the CDR3 is TGTGCCAGCACCCCATCAACAGATACGCAGTATTTT.

In its sample, this clone was seen once. CDR3 sequence: CASKVSQSIYEQYF. CDR3 DNA sequence: TGTGCCAGCAAGGTTTCCCAATCCATATACGAGCAGTACTTC. The chain carries TRBV2 and TRBJ2-5; D remains ambiguous. The last part of the DNA fits TRBJ2-7 better; the J call may be wrong. Germline loops: CDR1 SNHLY, CDR2 FYNNEI. The CDR3 is 14 residues long.

This chain uses TRBV5-1 with TRBJ2-5; either TRBD1 or TRBD2 may fit D (5 bases each). V shed 0 bases and J shed 5 bases, with 11 bases lying between them. Germline V gene lookup returns CDR1 SGHRS and CDR2 YFSETQ. The CDR3 extends over 14 amino acids. CDR3 nucleotides: TGCGCCAGCAGCTTGGGAGGGGTACAGGAGACCCAGTACTTC. This gives the protein CASSLGGVQETQYF.

Comments on this clone: Distinct nucleotide sequences in the sample also encode this CDR3. This sequence joins TRBV5-1 and TRBJ2-3; D is ambiguous. Trimming stripped 4 bases from V and 0 bases from J, with 6 bases between. The CDR3 loop spans 13 amino acids. Looked up from germline, CDR1 is SGHRS and CDR2 is YFSETQ. The CDR3 loop reads CASSGYSTDTQYF. The CDR3 nucleotides read TGCGCCAGCAGCGGTTACAGCACAGATACGCAGTATTTT.

With regard to this clone: Other DNA sequences in this specimen translate into the identical CDR3. CDR3 region: CASSLDSEYGYTF. CDR3 bases: TGCGCCAGCAGCTTAGATTCAGAATATGGCTACACCTTC. This chain links TRBV5-1 with TRBJ1-2; D gene uncertain. CDR1 SGHRS and CDR2 YFSETQ come from the germline V gene. Trimming pared 2 bases from V and 5 bases from J, leaving 10 bases between. The CDR3 length is 13 residues.

In this sample, this clone turned up a few times. The chain joins TRBV5-4 to TRBJ2-5; 7 positions match TRBD1. This CDR3 spans 17 amino acids. The V gene's germline CDR1 is SGHNT and CDR2 YYREEE (reference sequence). V dropped 2 bases and J dropped 2; count of bases not matched to a gene: 12. The CDR3 DNA sequence: TGTGCCAGCAGCTTTGATTTGAACAGGGGATTACAAGAGACCCAGTACTTC. It specifies CASSFDLNRGLQETQYF.

The chain links TRBV18 to TRBJ2-5; D is undetermined. The germline gives CDR1 KGHSH, CDR2 LQKENI. CDR3 length: 14 residues. The V and J ends lost 3 bases and 5 bases respectively, with 13 bases between them. The CDR3 here is CASSPVNGHETQYF. The CDR3 nucleotides are TGTGCCAGCTCACCCGTGAACGGGCACGAGACCCAGTACTTC. The complete variable domain, with remaining parts taken from reference TRBV18 and TRBJ2-5, reads NAGVMQNPRHLVRRRGQEARLRCSPMKGHSHVYWYRQLPEEGLKFMVYLQKENIIDESGMPKERFSAEFPKEGPSILRIQQVVRGDSAAYFCASSPVNGHETQYFGPGTRLLVL.

The chain couples TRBV7-2 to TRBJ1-2; 8 bases line up with TRBD1. The J segment lost 5 bases and the V segment lost 5 bases, leaving 13 bases of the junction unmatched. Looked up from germline, CDR1 is SGHTA and CDR2 is FQGNSA. This CDR3 is 16 amino acids long. The CDR3 is CASSPRQGASLYGYTF. CDR3 sequence (DNA): TGTGCCAGCAGCCCCCGGCAGGGGGCTTCGCTTTATGGCTACACCTTC.

The CDR3 is CASSQEAGQSYIWYGYTF. The CDR3 DNA is TGTGCCAGCAGCCAAGAGGCGGGACAGTCCTATATTTGGTATGGCTACACCTTC. The chain couples TRBV4-2 to TRBJ1-2, with TRBD1 identical over 7 bases. Germline CDR1 is LGHNA and CDR2 is YNFKEQ. CDR3 length: 18 residues. The junction had 15 bases not matched to a gene; V was cut back by 0 bases and J by 5 bases.

The rearrangement uses TRBV5-1 and TRBJ1-4; 7 bases fit TRBD1. V lost 0 bases to trimming and J lost 7 bases; unmatched junction nucleotides: 3. Germline CDR1 SGHRS, CDR2 YFSETQ. The CDR3 loop spans 14 amino acids. The CDR3 DNA reads as TGCGCCAGCAGCTTGGCCGGACAGGCTGAAAAACTGTTTTTT. Its translation is CASSLAGQAEKLFF.

The chain uses TRBV5-1 and TRBJ2-1, with TRBD1 matching over 9 bases. Looked up from germline, CDR1 is SGHRS and CDR2 is YFSETQ. Germline trimming cut 4 bases from V and 4 bases from J; bases unmatched to any gene: 6. The CDR3 length is 15 residues. The CDR3 region has the DNA TGCGCCAGCAGCACCTCCGGGACAGGGTACAATGAGCAGTTCTTC. Protein sequence: CASSTSGTGYNEQFF.

The V and J genes are TRBV28 and TRBJ2-1; D is uncertain. The CDR3 is made up of 15 amino acids. Trimming took 5 bases from V and 0 from J, leaving 11 bases between them. Germline-derived CDR1 and CDR2 are MDHEN and SYDVKM. CDR3 sequence reads: CASSPQDGSYNEQFF. CDR3 DNA sequence: TGTGCCAGCAGTCCTCAGGACGGCTCCTACAATGAGCAGTTCTTC.

The genes are TRBV11-3 and TRBJ2-1; no clear D gene. The V end was cut by 1 base, the J end by 7 bases, with 8 bases between. From germline, CDR1 is SGHNT and CDR2 YENEEA. The CDR3 length is 13 residues. This chain's CDR3 is CASSLGAWNEQFF. In nucleotides, the CDR3 is TGTGCCAGCAGCTTAGGGGCCTGGAATGAGCAGTTCTTC. Full variable domain (remainder filled in from reference TRBV11-3 and TRBJ2-1): EAGVVQSPRYKIIEKKQPVAFWCNPISGHNTLYWYLQNLGQGPELLIRYENEEAVDDSQLPKDRFSAERLKGVDSTLKIQPAELGDSAVYLCASSLGAWNEQFFGPGTRLTVL.

The chain has TRBV18 and TRBJ2-7; 12 nucleotides line up with TRBD2. The CDR3 spans 14 residues. CDR1 is KGHSH, CDR2 LQKENI, per germline. V shed 4 bases, J shed 7 bases, and the junction held 5 bases outside the gene matches. CDR3 protein: CASSRLAGESEQYF. The DNA for the CDR3 is TGTGCCAGCTCACGACTAGCGGGAGAGTCGGAGCAGTACTTC.

This chain connects TRBV21-1 to TRBJ1-2; the D call TRBD1 from the table was never checked on the DNA. TRBV21-1 is a known pseudogene. The CDR3 is 15 amino acids. The CDR3 loop is CASSGKDRGRGGYTF. In DNA, the CDR3 is TGTGCCAGCAGCGGGAAGGACAGGGGTAGAGGTGGCTACACCTTC.